This TCR beta chain was observed in a study of T-cell reconstitution after alpha-beta-depleted transplantation in children. On this clonotype: Its antigen is not identified.

Preparation of the TCRbeta library was carried out with unique molecular identifiers. Each CDR3 protein is one row after TCRdb ran MiXCR on the PCR reads. This sample yields roughly 420,000 distinct CDR3 sequences, of which around 15% are seen a single time; 25% to 30% belongs to the top ten. Regarding the study as a whole: It was newly produced T cells that mostly accounted for T-cell counts and diversity one year after transplant. Surviving recipient T cells and intrathymic progenitors accounted for some patients' high TCRbeta diversity at day 60. Approximately two months post-transplant, alpha-beta T cells reportedly originated from several hundred expanded graft clones.

From germline, CDR1 is KGHDR and CDR2 SFDVKD. Between the trimmed V and J ends, which lost 9 bases and 5 bases, there was a span of 16 bases. This CDR3 region has 13 residues. The input for sequencing was PBMCs, mostly from graft donor cells, taken 360 days after TCRalphabeta/CD19-depleted stem cell transplant. The chain joins TRBV24-1 to TRBJ2-7, with D possibly being TRBD2 (6 bases). This sequence was found in a boy in the first two years of life who had a stem cell transplant for Wiskott-Aldrich syndrome, so the T cells may come from the graft donor. The CDR3 spells CATSDQWRDEQYF. The DNA of the CDR3 is TGTGCCACCTCTGACCAGTGGAGGGACGAGCAGTACTTC.